The 21 T cell receptor beta chains below were found in one sample sequenced in a study of blood T cell repertoires in COVID-19 (dated by TCRdb to 2018 to 2021). The receptor library was made with the immunoSEQ multiplex PCR assay. TCRdb took over this immuneACCESS table, retaining in-frame rearrangements with V and J assigned. Such tables are incomplete; in checked studies, under half of the missing clones stem from an unresolved V gene, and the remainder is unexplained. The sample table shows roughly 460,000 clones, and around nine tenths are seen once. Of the sample, roughly 0.78% falls within the top ten clones. Material for sequencing was peripheral blood. The receptors were gathered from a man aged 18 to 30 with COVID-19, enrolled during active disease.

V gene TRBV10-3 combines with J gene TRBJ2-2; 9 bases match TRBD2. CDR1 ENHRY and CDR2 SYGVKD come from the germline V gene. This CDR3 region has 15 residues. Trimming cost V 8 bases and J 4 bases; bases outside gene matches: 8. This chain's CDR3 is CAIGDSGRSTGELFF. CDR3 nucleotides: TGTGCCATCGGGGACAGCGGGAGGTCCACCGGGGAGCTGTTTTTT.

The CDR3 coding sequence is TGTGCCAGCTCGCCAGGTACTTTCCCTTACGAGCAGTACTTC. Its translation is CASSPGTFPYEQYF. The chain joins TRBV18 to TRBJ2-7, with unresolved D. The CDR3 spans 14 residues. The germline V gene encodes CDR1 KGHSH and CDR2 LQKENI. The V and J ends lost 6 bases and 4 bases respectively, with 16 bases between them.

The V and J genes are TRBV5-1 and TRBJ2-3; TRBD1 matches 7 bases. The ends lost 4 bases at V and 1 base at J; junction bases unmatched: 3. CDR1 and CDR2 (germline): SGHRS, YFSETQ. The CDR3 extends over 14 amino acids. The CDR3 DNA reads TGCGCCAGCAGCCGGACAGGCGGCACAGATACGCAGTATTTT. Amino acids: CASSRTGGTDTQYF.

The sample holds a few counts of this clone. CDR3 region: CASSPNPSALRGPNGYTF. CDR3 nucleotide sequence: TGCGCCAGCAGCCCCAACCCCTCAGCCCTAAGAGGTCCGAACGGCTACACCTTC. The J gene is TRBJ1-2, the V gene TRBV5-1; D not resolved. CDR3 length: 18 residues. CDR1 is SGHRS, CDR2 YFSETQ, per germline. V was clipped by 4 bases and J by 8 bases, with 30 bases between them.

As to this clone: The same CDR3 can be traced to other DNA sequences in this sample. The rearrangement links TRBV7-2 to TRBJ2-3; TRBD2 matches 7 bases. Germline assignment: CDR1 SGHTA and CDR2 FQGNSA. V was pared by 1 base and J by 3 bases, with 1 base of the junction left unmatched. The length of the CDR3 is 14 residues. CDR3 DNA: TGTGCCAGCAGCTTAGTCGGGGGGACAGATACGCAGTATTTT. It encodes CASSLVGGTDTQYF.

The chain uses TRBV11-3 and TRBJ2-7; 12 positions agree with TRBD1. The CDR3 totals 16 residues. CDR1 SGHNT and CDR2 YENEEA come from the germline V gene. Trimming at V came to 5 bases and at J to 7 bases, leaving 12 bases not matched to a gene. For the CDR3, the DNA is TGTGCCAGCAGCAGAGCAAGGGGACAGGGGGCTGGGGAGCAGTACTTC. Its translation is CASSRARGQGAGEQYF.

V and J are TRBV20-1 and TRBJ2-1; D might be TRBD2 (5 bases). The CDR3 length is 15 residues. V lost 3 bases and J lost 2, with 14 bases in between. Germline assignment: CDR1 DFQATT and CDR2 SNEGSKA (reference sequence). CDR3: CSASPLAGPYNEQFF. The DNA of the CDR3 is TGCAGTGCTAGTCCTCTCGCGGGCCCCTACAATGAGCAGTTCTTC.

In its sample, this clone was seen once. The chain is built from TRBV6-5 and TRBJ1-5; D ambiguous. CDR3 size: 12 residues. V lost 5 bases, J lost 7 bases, and 9 bases lay in between. The germline gives CDR1 MNHEY, CDR2 SVGAGI. CDR3 nucleotide sequence: TGTGCCAGCAGTCCCCGACTCCAGCCCCAGCATTTT. Translating gives CASSPRLQPQHF.

The chain uses TRBV5-1 and TRBJ2-2; D is possibly TRBD1 (5 bases). In germline, CDR1 is SGHRS, CDR2 YFSETQ. This CDR3 comprises 14 residues. Trimming removed 9 bases from V and 5 bases from J, with 17 bases in between. CDR3 loop: CATMTVGETGELFF. CDR3 DNA: TGCGCCACCATGACCGTAGGGGAAACCGGGGAGCTGTTTTTT.

This chain links TRBV14 with TRBJ1-1, with D maybe TRBD1 (6 bases). Trimming cost V 1 base and J 3 bases, with 15 bases left between them. CDR3 size: 16 residues. The V gene's germline CDR1 is SGHDN and CDR2 FVKESK. CDR3 region: CASSQAIVGQYTEAFF. CDR3 bases: TGTGCCAGCAGCCAAGCCATAGTGGGACAATACACTGAAGCTTTCTTT. Drawing the rest from reference TRBV14 and TRBJ1-1, the complete variable domain is EAGVTQFPSHSVIEKGQTVTLRCDPISGHDNLYWYRRVMGKEIKFLLHFVKESKQDESGMPNNRFLAERTGGTYSTLKVQPAELEDSGVYFCASSQAIVGQYTEAFFGQGTRLTVV.

The chain combines TRBV9 with TRBJ2-7; D unresolved. The CDR3 runs to 14 residues. CDR1 is SGDLS and CDR2 is YYNGEE in the germline V gene. Trimming took 3 bases from V and 2 from J, leaving 12 bases between them. The CDR3 sequence is CASSANRVPYEQYF. CDR3 sequence (DNA): TGTGCCAGCAGCGCAAACCGGGTCCCCTACGAGCAGTACTTC.

The chain links TRBV11-2 to TRBJ2-2, with D maybe TRBD2 (6 bases). Trimming shortened V by 5 bases and J by 5 bases, and 15 bases separated the two germline ends. CDR3 length equals 15 residues. Germline V gene sequence: CDR1 SGHAT, CDR2 FQNNGV. The CDR3 region is CASSLGLGGTGELFF. The CDR3, as DNA: TGTGCCAGCAGCCTGGGACTTGGGGGAACCGGGGAGCTGTTTTTT.

The chain combines TRBV2 with TRBJ1-1, with TRBD1 identical over 8 bases. From germline, CDR1 is SNHLY and CDR2 FYNNEI. V was clipped by 6 bases and J by 4 bases; unmatched bases: 13. This CDR3 is 16 amino acids long. This chain's CDR3 is CASRHASTGVGTEAFF. The DNA for the CDR3 is TGTGCCAGCAGACACGCCTCGACAGGGGTGGGCACTGAAGCTTTCTTT. The variable domain in full, with the rest retrieved from reference TRBV2 and TRBJ1-1, is EPEVTQTPSHQVTQMGQEVILRCVPISNHLYFYWYRQILGQKVEFLVSFYNNEISEKSEIFDDQFSVERPDGSNFTLKIRSTKLEDSAMYFCASRHASTGVGTEAFFGQGTRLTVV.

This clone was counted between two and nine times. The rearrangement links TRBV5-4 to TRBJ2-3, with 7 bases that match TRBD2. V lost 8 bases to trimming and J lost 4 bases; unmatched junction nucleotides: 13. CDR3 length equals 15 residues. Germline V lookup: CDR1 SGHNT, CDR2 YYREEE (reference sequence). CDR3 amino acids: CASNRGQGGSDTQYF. The CDR3 nucleotides are TGTGCCAGTAATAGGGGCCAGGGAGGGTCAGATACGCAGTATTTT. Full variable domain (missing parts from reference TRBV5-4 and TRBJ2-3): ETGVTQSPTHLIKTRGQQVTLRCSSQSGHNTVSWYQQALGQGPQFIFQYYREEENGRGNFPPRFSGLQFPNYSSELNVNALELDDSALYLCASNRGQGGSDTQYFGPGTRLTVL.

The V call is TRBV30, the J call TRBJ2-3; TRBD2 matches 8 bases. The CDR3 loop spans 16 amino acids. Germline V CDR1 and CDR2: GTSNPN, SVGIG (reference sequence). J gave up 2 bases and V 7 bases, and 14 bases lay outside the gene matches. This CDR3 reads CAFNRLGREDTDTQYF. Here the CDR3 DNA reads TGTGCCTTCAATCGCTTGGGGCGGGAGGACACAGATACGCAGTATTTT.

The chain couples TRBV27 to TRBJ2-7; D may be TRBD2 (6 bases). The germline CDR1 and CDR2 sequences are MNHEY and SMNVEV (reference sequence). There are 15 residues in the CDR3. Trimming left V 5 bases short and J 7 bases short, with 21 bases between. CDR3 in DNA: TGTGCCAGCAGTCCCAAGGTAGCGGATTGGGGAGAGCAGTACTTC. It specifies CASSPKVADWGEQYF.

The chain employs TRBV5-1 and TRBJ2-1; tentatively, D is TRBD2 (5 bases). Germline V gene sequence: CDR1 SGHRS, CDR2 YFSETQ. Trimming removed 0 bases from V and 7 bases from J, with 11 bases in between. The CDR3 totals 14 residues. The CDR3 sequence: CASSLASSHNEQFF. CDR3 bases: TGCGCCAGCAGCTTGGCTTCTAGCCATAATGAGCAGTTCTTC.

The V and J genes are TRBV5-8 and TRBJ1-4, with D perhaps matching TRBD1 (6 bases). The CDR3 is 17 amino acids. Between the trimmed V and J ends, which lost 0 bases and 3 bases, there was a span of 15 bases. Germline V gene data show CDR1 as SGHTS and CDR2 as YDEGEE. CDR3 DNA: TGTGCCAGCAGCTTGGACTTTAGGGGGGGTGCTAATGAAAAACTGTTTTTT. This codes for CASSLDFRGGANEKLFF.

V is TRBV5-6 and J is TRBJ1-4; 8 bases line up with TRBD1. With 2 bases clipped from V and 8 bases from J, the junction kept 8 bases outside the gene matches. Germline V gene sequence: CDR1 SGHDT, CDR2 YYEEEE. The CDR3 runs to 15 residues. The CDR3 DNA reads as TGTGCCAGCAGCTTCAGGACAGGGCTAGAGGAAAAACTGTTTTTT. It encodes CASSFRTGLEEKLFF.

For this clone: The same CDR3 arises from other DNA sequences in this sample as well. The chain uses TRBV5-1 and TRBJ2-1; D is uncertain. CDR1 and CDR2 from the germline V gene are SGHRS and YFSETQ. The CDR3 length is 15 residues. Trimming pared 0 bases from V and 0 bases from J, leaving 7 bases between. The CDR3: CASSLGGSSYNEQFF. The CDR3 coding sequence is TGCGCCAGCAGCTTGGGCGGTAGCTCCTACAATGAGCAGTTCTTC.

This chain links TRBV13 with TRBJ2-1; TRBD2 matches 7 bases. J gave up 0 bases and V 5 bases, and 4 bases lay outside the gene matches. The germline V gene has CDR1 PRHDT and CDR2 FYEKMQ (reference sequence). The CDR3 totals 15 residues. Here the CDR3 reads CASSTGTNSYNEQFF. The CDR3 DNA reads TGTGCCAGCAGCACCGGGACTAACTCCTACAATGAGCAGTTCTTC. Supplemented by reference TRBV13 and TRBJ2-1, the full variable domain reads AAGVIQSPRHLIKEKRETATLKCYPIPRHDTVYWYQQGPGQDPQFLISFYEKMQSDKGSIPDRFSAQQFSDYHSELNMSSLELGDSALYFCASSTGTNSYNEQFFGPGTRLTVL.